Each of the 10 T cell receptor beta chains below was sequenced from the same sample in a study of early T cells in non-severe SARS-CoV-2 infection. TCRdb re-analysed the 5' RACE reads in MiXCR, keeping a single row per CDR3 protein. The sample includes roughly 40,000 distinct CDR3 sequences, around 5.7% of them seen just once. Input material: whole blood. The receptor set was obtained from an adult who was a healthcare worker with PCR-confirmed SARS-CoV-2 infection or an uninfected control (not recorded which).

The chain's CDR3 is CASSGQGGPGANVLTF. The CDR3 DNA follows: TGTGCCAGCTCCGGCCAGGGAGGGCCTGGGGCCAACGTCCTGACTTTC. The chain employs TRBV11-2 and TRBJ2-6; TRBD2 aligns across 7 bases. V lost 8 bases to trimming and J lost 2 bases; unmatched junction nucleotides: 9. This CDR3 contains 16 residues. CDR1 SGHAT and CDR2 FQNNGV come from the germline V gene. Drawing the rest from reference TRBV11-2 and TRBJ2-6, the complete variable domain is EAGVAQSPRYKIIEKRQSVAFWCNPISGHATLYWYQQILGQGPKLLIQFQNNGVVDDSQLPKDRFSAERLKGVDSTLKIQPAKLEDSAVYLCASSGQGGPGANVLTFGAGSRLTVL.

The table lists this clonotype with many counts. V and J are TRBV7-9 and TRBJ2-7; perhaps TRBD1 as D (6 bases). Germline CDR1 is SEHNR and CDR2 is FQNEAQ (reference sequence). V dropped 5 bases and J dropped 2 bases, with 16 bases sitting between them. The CDR3 extends over 15 amino acids. The CDR3 DNA reads as TGTGCCAGCAGCCCATACCGGACAGTTCCCTACGAGCAGTACTTC. Its protein product is CASSPYRTVPYEQYF. The full variable domain, its missing parts supplied by reference TRBV7-9 and TRBJ2-7, is DTGVSQNPRHKITKRGQNVTFRCDPISEHNRLYWYRQTLGQGPEFLTYFQNEAQLEKSRLLSDRFSAERPKGSFSTLEIQRTEQGDSAMYLCASSPYRTVPYEQYFGPGTRLTVT.

In this sample, this clonotype turned up a few times. The J gene is TRBJ2-1, the V gene TRBV7-9, with TRBD2 matching 8 bases. The junction had 11 bases not matched to a gene; V was cut back by 10 bases and J by 0 bases. Germline V gene data show CDR1 as SEHNR and CDR2 as FQNEAQ (reference sequence). This CDR3 spans 16 amino acids. CDR3 in amino acids: CATGGIRVSSYNEQFF. The CDR3 DNA sequence: TGTGCCACGGGAGGGATTAGGGTTTCCTCCTACAATGAGCAGTTCTTC.

In this sample, this clonotype turned up a few times. CDR3 sequence (DNA): TGTGCCAGCAGTAGGGGACACAGCAATGAGCAGTTCTTC. Translated: CASSRGHSNEQFF. The chain links TRBV28 to TRBJ2-1, with D possibly matching TRBD1 (6 bases). The CDR3 totals 13 residues. The germline CDR1 and CDR2 sequences are MDHEN and SYDVKM. Trimming took off 5 bases at V and 6 bases at J, with 11 bases between the two ends.

The J gene is TRBJ2-1, the V gene TRBV15; TRBD2 matches 7 bases. J lost 0 bases, V lost 4 bases, and 6 bases had no gene match. The CDR3 loop spans 16 amino acids. Germline CDR1 is LNHNV and CDR2 is YYDKDF (reference sequence). CDR3 protein: CATSIRGVRSYNEQFF. CDR3 DNA sequence: TGTGCCACCAGCATTCGGGGGGTACGCTCCTACAATGAGCAGTTCTTC.

V is TRBV4-3 and J is TRBJ2-1; 13 bases match TRBD2. CDR1 is LGHNA and CDR2 is YSLEER in the germline V gene. The V and J ends lost 4 bases and 1 base, in that order; junction bases with no gene match: 7. The CDR3 length is 18 residues. CDR3 nucleotides: TGCGCCAGCAGCCCCGGACTAGCGGGGGATCTATCCTACAATGAGCAGTTCTTC. This codes for CASSPGLAGDLSYNEQFF.

This clonotype has ten or more counts. The chain joins TRBV7-2 to TRBJ1-5; 7 bases agree with TRBD1. CDR1 and CDR2 from the germline V gene are SGHTA and FQGNSA. CDR3 length: 13 residues. After removal of 1 base from V and 11 bases from J, the junction contained 5 bases not matched to a gene. The CDR3, as DNA: TGTGCCAGCAGCTTAGGGGGAGACAGGGCCCAGCATTTT. It codes for CASSLGGDRAQHF.

This clonotype occurred many times. Mismatch with germline at one junction end may stem from a read error. V gene TRBV4-3 combines with J gene TRBJ1-6; D gene uncertain. Germline loops: CDR1 LGHNA, CDR2 YSLEER. The CDR3 consists of 14 residues. The CDR3 is CASSQDVGNSPLHF. The CDR3 nucleotides read TGCGCCAGCAGCCAAGATGTCGGAAATTCACCCCTCCATTTT.

This clonotype was detected ten times or more. This chain joins TRBV5-4 and TRBJ2-5; a possible D gene is TRBD1 (5 bases). CDR1 and CDR2 from the germline V gene are SGHNT and YYREEE (reference sequence). This CDR3 is built from 14 residues. Trimming removed 1 base from V and 3 bases from J, with 10 bases in between. The DNA for the CDR3 is TGTGCCAGCAGCTTGCCGGGCAGGGAAGAGACCCAGTACTTC. This codes for CASSLPGREETQYF.

Many counts were recorded for this clonotype. The rearrangement links TRBV27 to TRBJ2-7; 9 bases are a match to TRBD2. Trimming at V came to 2 bases and at J to 2 bases, leaving 7 bases not matched to a gene. This CDR3 contains 16 residues. CDR1 is MNHEY and CDR2 is SMNVEV in the germline V gene (reference sequence). In nucleotides, the CDR3 is TGTGCCAGCAGTTTAAAGGGCGGGGGGGATGCCTACGAGCAGTACTTC. The encoded protein is CASSLKGGGDAYEQYF.